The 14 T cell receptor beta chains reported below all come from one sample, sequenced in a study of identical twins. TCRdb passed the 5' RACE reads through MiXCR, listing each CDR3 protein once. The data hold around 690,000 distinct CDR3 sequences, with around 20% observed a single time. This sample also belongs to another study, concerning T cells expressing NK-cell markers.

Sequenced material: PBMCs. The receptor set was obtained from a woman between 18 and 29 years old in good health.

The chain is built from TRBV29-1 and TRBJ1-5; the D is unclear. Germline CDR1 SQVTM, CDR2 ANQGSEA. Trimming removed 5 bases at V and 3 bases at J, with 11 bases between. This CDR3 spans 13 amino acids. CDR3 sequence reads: CSVLFQNNQPQHF. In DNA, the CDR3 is TGCAGCGTTTTATTTCAGAACAATCAGCCCCAGCATTTT.

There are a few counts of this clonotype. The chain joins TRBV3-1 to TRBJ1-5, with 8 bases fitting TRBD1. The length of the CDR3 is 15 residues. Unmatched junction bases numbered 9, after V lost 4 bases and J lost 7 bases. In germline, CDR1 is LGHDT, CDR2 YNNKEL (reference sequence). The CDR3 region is CASSPKRTGSQPQHF. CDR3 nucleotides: TGTGCCAGCAGCCCTAAAAGGACAGGGAGCCAGCCCCAGCATTTT. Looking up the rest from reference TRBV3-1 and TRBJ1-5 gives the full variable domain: DTAVSQTPKYLVTQMGNDKSIKCEQNLGHDTMYWYKQDSKKFLKIMFSYNNKELIINETVPNRFSPKSPDKAHLNLHINSLELGDSAVYFCASSPKRTGSQPQHFGDGTRLSIL.

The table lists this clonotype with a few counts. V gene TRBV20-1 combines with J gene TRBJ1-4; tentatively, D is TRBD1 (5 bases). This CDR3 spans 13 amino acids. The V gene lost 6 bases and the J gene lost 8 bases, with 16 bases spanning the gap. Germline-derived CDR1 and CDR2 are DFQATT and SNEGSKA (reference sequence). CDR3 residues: CSAGGTGGEKLFF. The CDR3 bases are TGCAGTGCCGGGGGTACAGGCGGCGAAAAACTGTTTTTT.

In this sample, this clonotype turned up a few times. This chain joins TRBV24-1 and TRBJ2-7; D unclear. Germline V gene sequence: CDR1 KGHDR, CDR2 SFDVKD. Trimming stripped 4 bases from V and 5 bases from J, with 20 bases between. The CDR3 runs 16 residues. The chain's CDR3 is CATSEQSGRAMHEQYF. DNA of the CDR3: TGTGCCACCAGTGAGCAATCCGGGCGCGCTATGCACGAGCAGTACTTC.

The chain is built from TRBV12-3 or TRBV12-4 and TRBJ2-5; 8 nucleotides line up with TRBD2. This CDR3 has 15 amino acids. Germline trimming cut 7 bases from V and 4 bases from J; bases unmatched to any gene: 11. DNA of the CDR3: TGTGCCAGCACTATCTCCCGGGGGGGTGGAGAGACCCAGTACTTC. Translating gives CASTISRGGGETQYF.

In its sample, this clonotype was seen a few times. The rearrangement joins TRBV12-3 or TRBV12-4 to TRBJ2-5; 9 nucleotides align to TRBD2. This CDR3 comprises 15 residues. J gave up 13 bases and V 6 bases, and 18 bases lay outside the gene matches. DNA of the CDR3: TGTGCCAGCAGAGATAGGGGTAGCGGGGGCCTTAAACCGTACTTC. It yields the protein CASRDRGSGGLKPYF.

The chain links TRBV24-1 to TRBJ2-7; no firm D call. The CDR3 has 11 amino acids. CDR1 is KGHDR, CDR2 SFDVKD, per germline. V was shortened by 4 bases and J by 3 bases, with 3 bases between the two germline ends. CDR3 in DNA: TGTGCCACCAGTGAGGTCTACGAGCAGTACTTC. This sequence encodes CATSEVYEQYF.

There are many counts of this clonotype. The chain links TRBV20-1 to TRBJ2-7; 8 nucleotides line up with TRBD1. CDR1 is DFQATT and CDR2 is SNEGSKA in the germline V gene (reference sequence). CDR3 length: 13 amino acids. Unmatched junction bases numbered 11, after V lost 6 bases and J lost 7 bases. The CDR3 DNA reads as TGCAGTGCCGTTGACAGGGGTCTTGAAGAGCAGTACTTC. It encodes CSAVDRGLEEQYF.

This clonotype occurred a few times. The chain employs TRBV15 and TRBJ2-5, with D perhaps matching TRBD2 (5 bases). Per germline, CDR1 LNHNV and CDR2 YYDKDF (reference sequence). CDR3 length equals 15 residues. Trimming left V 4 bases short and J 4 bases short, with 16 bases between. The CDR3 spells CATSTKSTGGETQYF. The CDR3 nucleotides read TGTGCCACCAGCACAAAGTCTACTGGAGGAGAGACCCAGTACTTC.

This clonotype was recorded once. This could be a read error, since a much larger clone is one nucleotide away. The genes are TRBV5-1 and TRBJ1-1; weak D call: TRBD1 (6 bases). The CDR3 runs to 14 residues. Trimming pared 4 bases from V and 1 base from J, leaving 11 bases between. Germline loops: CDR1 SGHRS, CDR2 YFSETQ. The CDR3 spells CASSAGTSNTEAFF. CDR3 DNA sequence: TGCGCCAGCAGCGCCGGGACATCGAACACTGAAGCTTTCTTT.

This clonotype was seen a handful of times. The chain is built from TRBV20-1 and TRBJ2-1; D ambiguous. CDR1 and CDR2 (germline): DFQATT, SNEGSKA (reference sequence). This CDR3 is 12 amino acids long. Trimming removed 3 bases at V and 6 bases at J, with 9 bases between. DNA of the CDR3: TGCAGTGCTAGGGCCCGGTCCAATGAGCAGTTCTTC. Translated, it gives CSARARSNEQFF.

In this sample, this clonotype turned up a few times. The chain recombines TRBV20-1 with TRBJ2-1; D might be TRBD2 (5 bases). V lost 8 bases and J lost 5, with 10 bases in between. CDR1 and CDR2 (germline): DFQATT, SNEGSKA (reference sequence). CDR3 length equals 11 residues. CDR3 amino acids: CSPTRDNEQFF. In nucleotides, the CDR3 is TGCAGTCCCACTAGGGACAATGAGCAGTTCTTC.

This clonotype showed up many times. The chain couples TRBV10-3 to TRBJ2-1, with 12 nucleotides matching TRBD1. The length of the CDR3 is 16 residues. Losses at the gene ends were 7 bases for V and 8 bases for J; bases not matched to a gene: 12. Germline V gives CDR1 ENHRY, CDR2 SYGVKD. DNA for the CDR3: TGTGCCATCAAGGACGGGGGACAGGGGGCTTACGATGAGCAGTTCTTC. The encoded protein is CAIKDGGQGAYDEQFF.

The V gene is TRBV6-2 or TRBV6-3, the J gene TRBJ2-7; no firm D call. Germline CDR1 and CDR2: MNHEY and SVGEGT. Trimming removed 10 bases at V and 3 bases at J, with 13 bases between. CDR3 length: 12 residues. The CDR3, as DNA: TGTGCCACCTCGGACGGATACTACGAGCAGTACTTC. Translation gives CATSDGYYEQYF.